The rows below give T cell receptor beta chains drawn from one sample of a study of Ad26.COV2.S vaccination and SARS-CoV-2 variants. Sequencing was performed with immunoSEQ multiplex PCR; in TCRdb, only in-frame clones are kept and a portion is missing. The data contain about 350,000 clones, around 90% of them singletons. The input for sequencing was peripheral blood, taken in a trial of Ad26.COV2.S vaccine versus placebo. Every receptor here comes from a person aged 18-65 years who received the Ad26.COV2.S COVID-19 vaccine or a placebo. CDR3s include the opening cysteine and the closing phenylalanine or tryptophan. D genes are given only for firm matches. Clone size is given for some rows only: seen once, a few or many times, or a class if the clone is expanded.

V gene	D gene	CDR3 length	clone size	J gene	CDR3 DNA	CDR3 protein
TRBV11-2	-	17	-	TRBJ1-4	TGTGCCAGCAGCGCACCCGGAAAGGGGACCTGGGAAGAAAAACTGTTTTTT	CASSAPGKGTWEEKLFF
TRBV5-5	-	15	-	TRBJ1-1	TGTGCCAGCAGCTTCCCCCCGACAGGCTCCGAGGCGGCTTTCTTT	CASSFPPTGSEAAFF
TRBV7-6	TRBD1	14	-	TRBJ2-5	TGTGCCAGCAGCATGGACAGGGTGCAAGAGACCCAGTACTTC	CASSMDRVQETQYF
TRBV19	TRBD1	16	-	TRBJ1-2	TGTGCCAGTAGTATGGAGGGATGGACAGGGGATTCCGGCTACACCTTC	CASSMEGWTGDSGYTF
TRBV5-1	-	11	-	TRBJ1-2	TGCGCCAGCAGCGATAACTATGGCTACACCTTC	CASSDNYGYTF
TRBV4-1	-	15	few	TRBJ1-6	TGCGCCAGCAGCCAAGATCGAGGGGATAATTCACCCCTCCACTTT	CASSQDRGDNSPLHF
TRBV4-3	-	17	few	TRBJ2-2	TGCGCCAGCAGCTTACGATATGGGGGCTTGAGCACCGGGGAGCTGTTTTTT	CASSLRYGGLSTGELFF
TRBV24-1	-	14	-	TRBJ1-5	TGTGCCGTAGGCGGGGGGTATAGCAATCAGCCCCAGCATTTT	CAVGGGYSNQPQHF
TRBV6-5	-	14	-	TRBJ2-7	TGTGCCAGCAGTTACTCGGGGGGTATCGACGAGCAGTACTTC	CASSYSGGIDEQYF
TRBV19	-	12	-	TRBJ1-5	TGTGCCAGTAGTATCCTGAATCAGCCCCAGCATTTT	CASSILNQPQHF
TRBV27	TRBD1	16	-	TRBJ1-1	TGTGCCAGCAGTCCAGGGACAGGGGGCGTTTTAACTGAAGCTTTCTTT	CASSPGTGGVLTEAFF
TRBV28	TRBD1	15	-	TRBJ2-2	TGTGCCAGCAGGCCTCAGGGGGCTTTGACCGGGGAGCTGTTTTTT	CASRPQGALTGELFF
TRBV20-1	-	10	-	TRBJ2-3	TGCAGTGCTAAACCCGATACGCAGTATTTT	CSAKPDTQYF
TRBV7-2	-	17	-	TRBJ2-1	TGTGCCAGCAGCCTTAGATTGGACTTCAATTCCTACAATGAGCAGTTCTTC	CASSLRLDFNSYNEQFF
TRBV7-6	TRBD1	20	-	TRBJ1-6	TGTGCCAGCAGCTTAGCGTCGTCCGGGACAGGGAGCTCCTATAATTCACCCCTCCACTTT	CASSLASSGTGSSYNSPLHF
TRBV3-1/TRBV3-2	-	15	few	TRBJ1-2	TGTGCCAGCAGCCTTCTCGGGGGAGCTAACTATGGCTACACCTTC	CASSLLGGANYGYTF
TRBV4-3	-	15	-	TRBJ2-5	TGCGCCAGCAGCCAAGATTTAACCGTTAGGGAGACCCAGTACTTC	CASSQDLTVRETQYF
TRBV11-3	-	14	-	TRBJ2-7	TGTGCCAGCAGCTTAGGGGACGGAACCTACGAGCAGTACTTC	CASSLGDGTYEQYF
TRBV11-3	TRBD1	13	-	TRBJ1-1	TGTGCCAGCAGCATAGGGACAGGCGACGAAGCTTTCTTT	CASSIGTGDEAFF
TRBV5-4	TRBD1	16	-	TRBJ1-6	TGTGCCAGCAGCTTGGCCGGGACAGAGTATAATTCACCCCTCCACTTT	CASSLAGTEYNSPLHF
TRBV7-2	-	16	-	TRBJ2-2	TGTGCCAGCAGCCGTGGCGGACTCGGGAACACCGGGGAGCTGTTTTTT	CASSRGGLGNTGELFF
TRBV12-2	-	17	-	TRBJ1-1	TGTGCAAGTCGCTTAGTCCCCCGGGACAGAGACAACACTGAAGCTTTCTTT	CASRLVPRDRDNTEAFF
TRBV15	-	13	-	TRBJ1-2	TGTGCCACCAGCAGAGTGGGCAGCTATGGCTACACCTTC	CATSRVGSYGYTF
TRBV19	-	16	-	TRBJ2-6	TGTGCCAGTAGTAGCCAGGGGGGTTCTGGGGCCAACGTCCTGACTTTC	CASSSQGGSGANVLTF
TRBV3-1/TRBV3-2	-	14	-	TRBJ2-2	TGTGCCAGCAGCCTACTTCCGAACACCGGGGAGCTGTTTTTT	CASSLLPNTGELFF
TRBV6-5	TRBD1	15	-	TRBJ2-7	TGTGCCAGCAGTTACCAAGGGACAGGGGTCTACGAGCAGTACTTC	CASSYQGTGVYEQYF
TRBV29-1	-	12	once	TRBJ2-1	TGCAGCGTTGGAGGATCTTACAATGAGCAGTTCTTC	CSVGGSYNEQFF
TRBV3-1/TRBV3-2	-	14	-	TRBJ2-5	TGTGCCAGCAGCCGCGGGGGACAGGTCGAGACCCAGTACTTC	CASSRGGQVETQYF
TRBV6-2/TRBV6-3	-	14	-	TRBJ1-1	TGTGCCAGCAGCCCCGTGGGGGTGTATACTGAAGCTTTCTTT	CASSPVGVYTEAFF
TRBV25-1	TRBD2	14	-	TRBJ2-7	TGTGCCAGCAGTGAGGGCGGGGGGTCATACGAGCAGTACTTC	CASSEGGGSYEQYF
TRBV28	-	12	-	TRBJ2-7	TGTGCCAGCAGTACCCCAGCCTACGAGCAGTACTTC	CASSTPAYEQYF
TRBV19	-	14	many	TRBJ1-5	TGTGCCAGTAGTCAGCGAGACGGGAATCAGCCCCAGCATTTT	CASSQRDGNQPQHF
TRBV25-1	-	13	-	TRBJ2-7	TGTGCCAGCTTAGTGCCGAATTCCTACGAGCAGTACTTC	CASLVPNSYEQYF
TRBV9	-	15	-	TRBJ2-3	TGTGCCAGCAGCGAGGACACTACTCGGCCAGATACGCAGTATTTT	CASSEDTTRPDTQYF
TRBV25-1	TRBD2	16	-	TRBJ2-7	TGTGCCAGCAGTGAATCGGTAGCGGGAGCCTTCGAAGTTCAGTACTTC	CASSESVAGAFEVQYF
TRBV5-1	TRBD1	12	few	TRBJ2-1	TGCGCCAGCGGAGGACAGGACAATGAGCAGTTCTTC	CASGGQDNEQFF
TRBV28	-	16	-	TRBJ1-4	TGTGCCAGCAGTTTCCGGCCGTCCGTCAGGGTTGAAAAACTGTTTTTT	CASSFRPSVRVEKLFF
TRBV5-1	-	14	-	TRBJ2-2	TGCGCCAGCAGCAGAGACAGGAGCACCGGGGAGCTGTTTTTT	CASSRDRSTGELFF